These 5 T cell receptor beta chains came from one sample sequenced in a study of blood T cell repertoires in COVID-19. Using immunoSEQ multiplex PCR, the repertoire was profiled, and TCRdb retains in-frame clones only, with some absent. The repertoire includes 300,000 to 350,000 clones, under 90% of them detected once, and less than 9.5% sits in the top ten. Sample: PBMCs or T cells enriched from blood (not recorded which). These receptors originate from a woman in her twenties or thirties who had recovered from COVID-19.

V and J are TRBV19 and TRBJ1-5; D ambiguous. V lost 6 bases and J 4 bases, leaving 19 bases between the germline ends. This CDR3 is 16 amino acids long. Germline-derived CDR1 and CDR2 are LNHDA and SQIVND (reference sequence). The chain's CDR3 is CASRDFRLFPNQPQHF. CDR3 DNA: TGTGCCAGTAGAGATTTTAGACTCTTCCCTAATCAGCCCCAGCATTTT.

The chain recombines TRBV12-3 or TRBV12-4 with TRBJ1-1, with 8 bases that match TRBD1. Unmatched junction bases numbered 4, after V lost 6 bases and J lost 7 bases. CDR3 length: 12 amino acids. The CDR3 loop reads CASSPGQDEAFF. The CDR3 DNA sequence: TGTGCCAGCAGCCCGGGACAGGATGAAGCTTTCTTT.

V usage is TRBV15 and J usage is TRBJ1-4; D gene unclear. CDR3 size: 18 residues. With 6 bases removed from V and 7 bases from J, the gap between germline ends came to 27 bases. Looked up from germline, CDR1 is LNHNV and CDR2 is YYDKDF (reference sequence). The CDR3 DNA reads TGTGCCACCAGACCCATCCCAGGCAGACCGGGGTGGGTTGAAAAACTGTTTTTT. Amino acid sequence: CATRPIPGRPGWVEKLFF.

The chain couples TRBV15 to TRBJ2-1; no clear D. CDR1 LNHNV and CDR2 YYDKDF come from the germline V gene (reference sequence). V lost 4 bases to trimming and J lost 8 bases, with 6 bases between them. The CDR3 extends over 11 amino acids. DNA for the CDR3: TGTGCCACCAGCAAATCCGATGAGCAGTTCTTC. It is translated as CATSKSDEQFF.

Turning to this clone: The junction differs from germline at one of its ends, possibly a read error. The rearrangement uses TRBV7-7 and TRBJ2-5, with TRBD2 matching 13 bases. In germline, CDR1 is SSHAT, CDR2 FNYEAQ (reference sequence). The CDR3 consists of 17 residues. The CDR3 DNA reads as TGTGCTAGCAGCCCTATTAGGACTAGCGGGGGACAAGAGACCCAGTACTTC. Translating gives CASSPIRTSGGQETQYF.